The rows below give T cell receptor beta chains drawn from one sample of a study of response to subunit inactivated influenza vaccine. MiXCR, applied by TCRdb to the RT-PCR reads, yields one record per CDR3 protein. This sample carries 650,000 to 800,000 distinct CDR3 sequences, about a fifth of them seen once, and the ten largest clones take roughly 11%. Specimen: PBMCs from blood, collected more than 4 days after vaccination. The receptors here all came from a man aged 45-65 years who received an inactivated influenza vaccine. Both conserved end residues are part of each CDR3. D genes are given only for firm matches. Expanded clones are given a class, and other clones once, few, many or no size at all.

d_call | j_call | clone_size | v_call | cdr3_aa | cdr3_nt
NA | TRBJ1-1 | many | TRBV6-6 | CASSYLGNTEAFF | TGTGCCAGCAGTTATCTGGGGAACACTGAAGCTTTCTTT
TRBD1 | TRBJ1-5 | many | TRBV12-3/TRBV12-4 | CASSTGLTGGYQPQHF | TGTGCCAGCAGCACCGGACTGACAGGGGGCTATCAGCCCCAGCATTTT
TRBD1 | TRBJ2-6 | few | TRBV29-1 | CSVYTTGQASSGANVLTF | TGCAGCGTCTACACCACTGGACAGGCTAGCTCTGGGGCCAACGTCCTGACTTTC
TRBD1 | TRBJ2-1 | NA | TRBV27 | CASSLPWTGGYNEQFF | TGTGCCAGCAGTTTACCATGGACAGGGGGCTACAATGAGCAGTTCTTC
NA | TRBJ2-1 | NA | TRBV9 | CASSVGARWGNEQFF | TGTGCCAGCAGCGTAGGGGCTAGATGGGGCAATGAGCAGTTCTTC
NA | TRBJ2-1 | NA | TRBV6-2/TRBV6-3 | CASSYSEQGYNEQFF | TGTGCCAGCAGTTACTCGGAACAGGGATACAATGAGCAGTTCTTC
TRBD2 | TRBJ2-7 | few | TRBV20-1 | CSEKGLAGVGEQYF | TGCAGTGAAAAAGGACTAGCGGGAGTAGGCGAGCAGTACTTC
TRBD1 | TRBJ2-5 | NA | TRBV6-1 | CASSIDRGLQETQYF | TGTGCCAGCAGTATAGACAGGGGGCTACAAGAGACCCAGTACTTC
NA | TRBJ2-3 | few | TRBV7-9 | CASSLGETESTDTQYF | TGTGCCAGCAGCTTAGGAGAGACAGAGAGCACAGATACGCAGTATTTT
NA | TRBJ1-1 | few | TRBV20-1 | CSARDMRGARPEAFF | TGCAGTGCTAGAGATATGCGGGGGGCGAGGCCTGAAGCTTTCTTT
NA | TRBJ1-5 | many | TRBV6-1 | CASSGRGPGINQPQHF | TGTGCCAGCAGTGGCCGAGGACCGGGAATAAATCAGCCCCAGCATTTT
NA | TRBJ2-1 | NA | TRBV4-1 | CASSQLETSNEQFF | TGCGCCAGCAGCCAGTTAGAGACTAGCAATGAGCAGTTCTTC
NA | TRBJ2-7 | few | TRBV12-3/TRBV12-4 | CASTPGWAYEQYF | TGTGCCAGCACCCCAGGGTGGGCCTACGAGCAGTACTTC
NA | TRBJ1-1 | few | TRBV6-1 | CASRIQESLEAFF | TGTGCCAGCAGAATACAGGAATCACTGGAGGCTTTCTTT
TRBD1 | TRBJ2-1 | few | TRBV6-4 | CASSRDSLGNEQFF | TGTGCCAGCAGTCGGGACAGCTTGGGAAATGAGCAGTTCTTC
TRBD1 | TRBJ2-7 | NA | TRBV6-2/TRBV6-3 | CASSVGQEYSYEQYF | TGTGCCAGCAGTGTCGGACAGGAGTACTCCTACGAGCAGTACTTC
NA | TRBJ2-1 | NA | TRBV7-9 | CASSLAIRARTYNEQFF | TGTGCCAGCAGCTTAGCCATCAGGGCCAGGACCTACAATGAGCAGTTCTTC
TRBD2 | TRBJ2-3 | many | TRBV5-1 | CASSLSGARTDTQYF | TGCGCCAGCAGCCTAAGCGGGGCGCGCACAGATACGCAGTATTTT
NA | TRBJ2-1 | many | TRBV29-1 | CSAKTGADRNEQFF | TGCAGCGCAAAGACAGGAGCTGACCGCAATGAGCAGTTCTTC
NA | TRBJ2-7 | NA | TRBV20-1 | CSARGPRGPFIYEQYF | TGCAGTGCTAGAGGGCCGCGGGGGCCCTTCATCTACGAGCAGTACTTC
TRBD2 | TRBJ2-7 | many | TRBV5-1 | CASSQDGGTFQYF | TGCGCCAGCAGCCAAGACGGGGGGACTTTTCAGTACTTC
NA | TRBJ2-3 | NA | TRBV29-1 | CSGRRDAVPTSTDTQYF | TGCAGCGGGAGGCGGGACGCAGTCCCGACTAGCACAGATACGCAGTATTTT
TRBD2 | TRBJ2-2 | NA | TRBV7-2 | CASSLDGRKRGELFF | TGTGCCAGCAGCTTAGACGGGAGGAAAAGGGGGGAGCTGTTTTTT
NA | TRBJ2-4 | many | TRBV4-3 | CASSQGQSLAKNIQYF | TGCGCCAGCAGCCAAGGCCAGAGCCTAGCCAAAAACATTCAGTACTTC
TRBD2 | TRBJ2-5 | NA | TRBV6-2/TRBV6-3 | CASSYTGGGVQETQYF | TGTGCCAGCAGTTATACCGGCGGGGGGGTACAAGAGACCCAGTACTTC
NA | TRBJ2-1 | few | TRBV5-1 | CASSTLNSHNEQFF | TGCGCCAGCAGCACCTTGAACAGCCACAATGAGCAGTTCTTC
TRBD1 | TRBJ1-5 | NA | TRBV15 | CATSDRANQPQHF | TGTGCCACCAGCGACAGGGCCAATCAGCCCCAGCATTTT
NA | TRBJ1-1 | NA | TRBV4-1 | CASSHSQAANTEAFF | TGCGCCAGCAGCCACTCGCAGGCAGCGAACACTGAAGCTTTCTTT
TRBD2 | TRBJ2-7 | NA | TRBV7-9 | CASSLLSLAGSYEQYF | TGTGCCAGCAGCTTATTATCCCTAGCGGGTTCCTACGAGCAGTACTTC
TRBD1 | TRBJ1-2 | NA | TRBV4-2 | CASSQAGQGRGGYTF | TGTGCCAGCAGCCAAGCGGGACAGGGCAGAGGCGGCTACACCTTC
TRBD2 | TRBJ2-7 | few | TRBV20-1 | CSASGRAAYEQYF | TGCAGTGCTAGCGGGAGGGCCGCCTACGAGCAGTACTTC
TRBD2 | TRBJ2-3 | few | TRBV15 | CATSGSSGAHPGTQYF | TGTGCCACCAGCGGAAGTAGCGGGGCACACCCCGGTACGCAGTATTTT
NA | TRBJ1-5 | many | TRBV7-2 | CASSLGQTSNQPQHF | TGTGCCAGCAGCCTTGGACAGACTAGCAATCAGCCCCAGCATTTT
NA | TRBJ1-1 | NA | TRBV6-2/TRBV6-3 | CASSYSRGTMAFF | TGTGCCAGCAGTTACTCGAGGGGAACCATGGCTTTCTTT
TRBD2 | TRBJ2-7 | NA | TRBV28 | CASSLSSGRRSYEQYF | TGTGCCAGCAGTTTATCTAGCGGGAGGAGGTCCTACGAGCAGTACTTC
NA | TRBJ1-2 | few | TRBV12-3/TRBV12-4 | CASTIVRASYTF | TGTGCCAGCACCATAGTCAGGGCTTCCTACACCTTC
NA | TRBJ2-7 | NA | TRBV6-6 | CAVQQGYSYEQYF | TGTGCCGTCCAACAGGGCTACTCCTACGAGCAGTACTTC
NA | TRBJ2-5 | few | TRBV20-1 | CSAKPHFLALETQYF | TGCAGTGCTAAGCCCCACTTTCTAGCGTTGGAGACCCAGTACTTC
TRBD1 | TRBJ2-7 | few | TRBV20-1 | CSAIIFGQGAGEQYF | TGCAGTGCTATCATCTTCGGACAGGGGGCGGGGGAGCAGTACTTC
TRBD2 | TRBJ2-3 | NA | TRBV5-5 | CASTKISGSGSDTQYF | TGTGCCAGCACCAAGATTAGCGGGAGTGGGTCAGATACGCAGTATTTT
NA | TRBJ2-4 | many | TRBV5-1 | CASSLAWLGDIQYF | TGCGCCAGCAGCTTGGCCTGGCTGGGGGACATTCAGTACTTC
NA | TRBJ1-1 | once | TRBV3-1 | CASSQGVFQGAFF | TGTGCCAGCAGCCAAGGCGTGTTCCAGGGAGCTTTCTTT
TRBD1 | TRBJ2-7 | many | TRBV29-1 | CSARTGGSYEQYF | TGCAGCGCTAGGACAGGGGGCAGCTACGAGCAGTACTTC
NA | TRBJ2-1 | few | TRBV27 | CASSLEGYSYNEQFF | TGTGCCAGCAGTTTAGAGGGGTACTCCTACAATGAGCAGTTCTTC
NA | TRBJ2-3 | few | TRBV27 | CASSLYGGHGTDTQYF | TGTGCCAGCAGTTTATATGGGGGGCACGGCACAGATACGCAGTATTTT
NA | TRBJ2-5 | NA | TRBV21-1 | CASSKDRAEETQYF | TGTGCCAGCAGCAAAGACCGGGCAGAAGAGACCCAGTACTTC
NA | TRBJ1-1 | NA | TRBV29-1 | CSVEDRELGRPMNTEAFF | TGCAGCGTTGAAGATCGAGAGTTGGGGAGACCGATGAACACTGAAGCTTTCTTT
NA | TRBJ2-3 | NA | TRBV4-3 | CASSVEFGGPDTQYF | TGCGCCAGCAGCGTGGAGTTTGGTGGCCCAGATACGCAGTATTTT
NA | TRBJ1-1 | many | TRBV20-1 | CSASRTVEEAFF | TGCAGTGCCAGCCGGACGGTCGAGGAAGCTTTCTTT